The clone carrying this TCR beta chain appeared once. Its antigen is not identified. This clone may be a read error of a much larger clone one base away. The investigators made TCR beta cDNA from about 0.45 ug total RNA, using a constant-region primer. What produced the TCR beta libraries was three nested multiplex PCR rounds using slightly modified ARM-PCR. The first two PCR rounds used TRBV1-TRBV30 forward primers with a C-beta reverse primer, about 10 cycles each. TCRdb passed the multiplex PCR reads through MiXCR, listing each CDR3 protein once. The sample carries fewer than 150,000 distinct CDR3 sequences, 50% to 70% recorded once. This entry belongs to a study of tumor-infiltrating lymphocytes in primary liver carcinoma. Findings and caveats of the study: Tumors and blood were compared for top-250-clone fraction, and tumors had the significantly higher value (p = 0.039). Compared with tumor region pairs, tumor-adjacent and tumor-blood pairs overlapped less.

Germline CDR1 and CDR2: MNHNS and SASEGT. Trimming took off 10 bases at V and 1 base at J, with 19 bases between the two ends. The CDR3 sequence is 15 residues long. Co-extracting RNA and DNA was done with roughly 17-33 mg of unsorted bulk tissue as input. Collection of samples drew on five separate regions of each tumor. There were over 80% viable tumor cells in every single sample of tumor. The V and J genes are TRBV6-1 and TRBJ1-1; the D gene is possibly TRBD1 (5 bases). This receptor was taken from an older woman with primary liver carcinoma and hepatitis B virus infection. Material: liver tumor tissue from sampling region 1. The subset denotes: tumor region T1, superior pole. The CDR3: CATLPPGRANTEAFF. Here the CDR3 DNA reads TGTGCCACCCTACCGCCGGGACGGGCGAACACTGAAGCTTTCTTT.